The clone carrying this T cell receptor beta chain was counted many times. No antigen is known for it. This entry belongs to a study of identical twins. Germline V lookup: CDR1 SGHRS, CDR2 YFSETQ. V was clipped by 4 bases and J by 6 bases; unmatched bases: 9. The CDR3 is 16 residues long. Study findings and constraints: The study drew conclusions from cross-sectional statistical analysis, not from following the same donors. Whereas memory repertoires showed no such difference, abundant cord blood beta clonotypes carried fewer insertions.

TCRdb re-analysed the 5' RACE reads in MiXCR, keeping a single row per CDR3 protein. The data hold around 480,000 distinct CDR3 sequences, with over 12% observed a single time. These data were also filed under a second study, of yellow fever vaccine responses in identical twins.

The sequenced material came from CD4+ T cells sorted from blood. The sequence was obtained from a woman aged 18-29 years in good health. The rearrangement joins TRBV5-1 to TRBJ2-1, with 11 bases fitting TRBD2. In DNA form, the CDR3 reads TGCGCCAGCAGCGTCACCGGGACTAGCGGCCTCAATGAGCAGTTCTTC. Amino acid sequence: CASSVTGTSGLNEQFF.